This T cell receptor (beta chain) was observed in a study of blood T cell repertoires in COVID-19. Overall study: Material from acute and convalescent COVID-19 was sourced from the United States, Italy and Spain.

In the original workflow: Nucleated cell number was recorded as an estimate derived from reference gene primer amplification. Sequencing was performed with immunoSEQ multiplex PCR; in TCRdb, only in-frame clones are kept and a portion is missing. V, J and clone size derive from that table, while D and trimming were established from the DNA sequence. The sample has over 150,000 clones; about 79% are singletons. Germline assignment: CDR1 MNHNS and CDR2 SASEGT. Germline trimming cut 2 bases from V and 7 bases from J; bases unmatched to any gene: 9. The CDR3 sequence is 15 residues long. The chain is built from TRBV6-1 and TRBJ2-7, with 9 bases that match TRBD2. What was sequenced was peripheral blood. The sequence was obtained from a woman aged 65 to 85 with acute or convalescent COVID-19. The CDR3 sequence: CASSESGRSRAEQYF. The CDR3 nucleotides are TGTGCCAGCAGTGAAAGCGGGAGGTCCCGGGCTGAGCAGTACTTC.